What follows is one T cell receptor beta chain and its context. It lacks a known antigen. No base-level quality is on record; no much larger clone is a single base apart. V and J lose 3 bases and 10 bases, and a span of 9 bases separates them. From a lookup of the germline V gene (reference sequence), CDR1 and CDR2 are SEHNR and FQNEAQ. The CDR3 runs 11 amino acids, cysteine and phenylalanine included. Just CDR3 DNA is preserved here, 33 bases in frame from base 1. This entry is derived from a study of T-cell memory formation after mild COVID-19 listed by TCRdb under 2021. Concerning the study at large: TCR sequence clusters from the two donors were found to be largely donor specific. The cohort comprised two young, previously healthy adult volunteers, one female and one male. In two donors, T-cell clones that expanded and contracted after mild COVID-19 were tracked by sequencing TCRalpha and TCRbeta repertoires over time.

The instrument was an Illumina NovaSeq 6000. Using 5'RACE with constant-segment primers, TCRalpha and TCRbeta cDNA libraries were constructed, with sample barcodes and unique molecular identifiers added in the process. RNA was extracted from every sample with Trizol reagent. The libraries were amplified in two PCR steps, and the second step added a second sample barcode and Illumina TruSeq adapters. The libraries were sequenced on an Illumina NovaSeq using 2 x 150 bp paired-end reads. On the study's bioinformatics: Demultiplexing of reads and collapsing into UMI-guided consensus sequences were performed with migec v1.2.7. With mixcr v2.1.11, UMI consensuses were aligned to TRA and TRB V and J templates and assembled into clonotypes. A clonotype was counted as expanded or contracted only when both edgeR and NoisET called the clonotype significant, with the noise models trained on biological replicates. For edgeR calls, the cutoffs were a false discovery rate-adjusted p below 0.01 and a log2 fold-change threshold of 1. As an exploratory analysis of dynamics, max-normalized trajectories of the 1000 most abundant clonotypes were examined by PCA with hierarchical clustering. Separately sequenced CD4+ and CD8+ repertoires were used to assign the CD4 or CD8 phenotype of responding clones. The public reads were quality trimmed at Q25 with fastp and then assembled into clones with MiXCR by TCRdb, keeping productive beta chains. Records with the same CDR3 protein are collapsed into one entry carrying the most frequent genes and DNA. None of the V and J calls come from the authors' own analysis; TCRdb made them. The sample yields approximately 300,000 distinct CDR3 sequences; around 19% were counted once. The leading ten clones occupy approximately 21% of the sample.

Ficoll-Paque density gradient centrifugation was used to isolate PBMCs. The full study reports these points: Contracting CD4+ clones were located mainly in the CM and EM memory subsets, whereas CD8+ clones were found to be enriched in EMRA. The study covered only a couple of mild cases, and larger cohorts including severe cases with pre-infection samples were considered necessary. From day 15 to 85, contracting clones showed balanced CD4/CD8 phenotypes, whereas a second wave of clones that expanded from day 15 to 37 leaned towards CD4+. Some responding clones were detected in pre-infection memory, which suggested that pre-existing cross-reactive memory T cells had joined the SARS-CoV-2 response. SARS-CoV-2 specificity of the second-wave clones peaking on day 37 was not confirmed.

The receptor's source is a man aged 18-30 years who had mild COVID-19 (a few samples of this study predate the infection). The sample titles of this study are shuffled in the database, so cell type and time point are left out; the donor was told from shared clones. Sequenced: PBMCs or a T cell subset sorted from them (not recorded which). The chain uses TRBV7-9 and TRBJ1-1; the D segment cannot be called with confidence. The CDR3 has the sequence CASSFLKRAFF. In nucleotides, the sequence is TGTGCCAGCAGCTTCCTTAAGAGAGCTTTCTTT.